This T cell receptor beta chain was sequenced in a study of CD4 T cells in relation to SARS-CoV-2 and coronaviruses. Concerning this clone itself: Its antigen is not identified.

Germline V gene data show CDR1 as SGDLS and CDR2 as YYNGEE. The CDR3 runs 16 residues. Between the trimmed V and J ends, which lost 2 bases and 2 bases, there was a span of 17 bases. Before the COVID-19 pandemic, during about 2010-2019, CD4+ T cells were taken from unexposed donors. Isolation of CD4+ T cells took place after roughly nine days in culture. Some clones are missing from TCRdb's copy, which holds only in-frame ones; the method was immunoSEQ multiplex PCR. This sample carries some 11,000 clones, 80% to 85% of them seen once, and the ten largest clones take roughly 17%. This TCR was sampled from a human donor in good health. The specimen was CD4+ T cells from PBMCs, cultured in vitro. J is TRBJ2-7 and V is TRBV9, with a weak D call TRBD1 (6 bases). The CDR3 here is CASSVASGTSPYEQYF. CDR3 nucleotide sequence: TGTGCCAGCAGCGTTGCGTCCGGGACATCCCCCTACGAGCAGTACTTC.